Shown below are 28 T cell receptor beta chains from a single sample sequenced in a study of early stage breast cancer tumors. Libraries were prepared by immunoSEQ multiplex PCR; TCRdb keeps only in-frame clonotypes and omits some of them. The data show about 51,000 clones, around 80% seen once. The sequencing sample was made of blood. The receptors come from a middle-aged person with breast cancer.

The rearrangement links TRBV14 to TRBJ2-1; a possible D gene is TRBD2 (5 bases). Germline CDR1 and CDR2: SGHDN and FVKESK. The CDR3 contains 14 residues. Trimming took off 1 base at V and 9 bases at J, with 13 bases between the two ends. CDR3: CASSQVGGLGEQFF. For the CDR3, the DNA is TGTGCCAGCAGCCAAGTCGGCGGGCTAGGTGAGCAGTTCTTC.

The chain carries TRBV7-8 and TRBJ2-5, with TRBD2 matching 9 bases. CDR1 is SGHVS and CDR2 is FQNEAQ in the germline V gene. Trimming at V came to 4 bases and at J to 5 bases, leaving 5 bases not matched to a gene. CDR3 size: 14 residues. The CDR3 sequence is CASSSGLAMETQYF. CDR3 DNA sequence: TGTGCCAGCAGCTCCGGACTAGCGATGGAGACCCAGTACTTC.

The J gene is TRBJ2-3, the V gene TRBV30, with D possibly matching TRBD2 (6 bases). V lost 3 bases and J lost 5, with 12 bases in between. The CDR3 covers 13 residues. Germline V gives CDR1 GTSNPN, CDR2 SVGIG (reference sequence). CDR3 region: CAWSPGVGDTQYF. CDR3 DNA sequence: TGTGCCTGGAGCCCGGGAGTAGGAGATACGCAGTATTTT.

The rearrangement links TRBV28 to TRBJ2-5, with D unclear. The CDR3 is made up of 14 amino acids. Deletions cut 5 bases from V and 1 base from J, with 11 bases between. Germline V gives CDR1 MDHEN, CDR2 SYDVKM. The DNA of the CDR3 is TGTGCCAGCAGTCCCCCTTGGGCCCAAGAGACCCAGTACTTC. Protein product: CASSPPWAQETQYF.

The chain is built from TRBV21-1 and TRBJ2-7; TRBD2, as called in the table, went unchecked against the DNA. TRBV21-1 is recorded as a pseudogene. CDR3 size: 14 residues. This chain's CDR3 is CASLEISGAYEQYF. CDR3 coding DNA: TGTGCCAGTCTCGAGATTTCGGGGGCCTACGAGCAGTACTTC.

V usage is TRBV19 and J usage is TRBJ2-1, with 12 bases lining up with TRBD2. J was trimmed by 4 bases and V by 2 bases; bases with no gene match: 6. From germline, CDR1 is LNHDA and CDR2 SQIVND (reference sequence). The CDR3 sequence is 17 residues long. The CDR3 here is CASSIQGTSGRYNEQFF. The CDR3 DNA reads TGTGCCAGTAGTATACAGGGGACTAGCGGGCGGTACAATGAGCAGTTCTTC.

The rearrangement joins TRBV11-2 to TRBJ2-3, with a weak D call TRBD2 (5 bases). V gave up 0 bases and J gave up 0 bases, with 7 bases separating them. This CDR3 has 15 residues. From germline, CDR1 is SGHAT and CDR2 FQNNGV. The CDR3 loop reads CASSLEKRSTDTQYF. The CDR3 coding sequence is TGTGCCAGCAGCTTAGAAAAGCGGAGCACAGATACGCAGTATTTT.

This chain uses TRBV7-9 with TRBJ2-1, with 10 nucleotides matching TRBD1. CDR3 size: 17 residues. CDR1 and CDR2 (germline): SEHNR, FQNEAQ (reference sequence). The V gene end was trimmed by 5 bases and the J gene end by 5 bases; junction bases not matched to a gene: 12. In DNA form, the CDR3 reads TGTGCCAGCAGCACGCGACAGGGGGCTTCTACCGACAATGAGCAGTTCTTC. Translated, it gives CASSTRQGASTDNEQFF.

The V and J genes are TRBV7-2 and TRBJ2-3; D might be TRBD1 or TRBD2, each matching 5 bases. This CDR3 has 14 amino acids. Germline loops: CDR1 SGHTA, CDR2 FQGNSA. V was cut by 7 bases and J by 6 bases, with 17 bases left in between. CDR3 DNA sequence: TGTGCCAGCAAATCGGGAAGGTCAGGGGATACGCAGTATTTT. Its protein is CASKSGRSGDTQYF.

This chain joins TRBV11-3 and TRBJ2-5; TRBD1 might be the D (6 bases). V shed 1 base and J shed 5 bases, with 14 bases lying between them. This CDR3 comprises 15 residues. The germline CDR1 and CDR2 sequences are SGHNT and YENEEA. In DNA, the CDR3 is TGTGCCAGCAGCTTAGTGGCAGGGGCCCGGGAGACCCAGTACTTC. Translated: CASSLVAGARETQYF.

By share, this clone counts as medium-sized (0.01 to 0.1%). This chain links TRBV6-1 with TRBJ2-7, with TRBD2 as a possible D gene (5 bases). The CDR3 sequence is 14 residues long. In germline, CDR1 is MNHNS, CDR2 SASEGT. V shed 2 bases and J shed 6 bases, with 14 bases lying between them. The CDR3 loop reads CASSENSEGAEQYF. The CDR3 DNA reads TGTGCCAGCAGTGAAAACTCCGAGGGCGCCGAGCAGTACTTC.

The J gene is TRBJ2-7, the V gene TRBV29-1; TRBD2 matches at 10 bases. CDR3 size: 11 residues. Germline CDR1 reads SQVTM; CDR2 reads ANQGSEA. J gave up 3 bases and V 7 bases, and 0 bases lay outside the gene matches. This CDR3 reads CSGTSGYEQYF. The CDR3 DNA follows: TGCAGCGGGACTAGCGGCTACGAGCAGTACTTC.

J is TRBJ2-1 and V is TRBV30; TRBD1 matches at 8 bases. The CDR3 runs to 16 residues. After removal of 5 bases from V and 8 bases from J, the junction contained 17 bases not matched to a gene. Germline-derived CDR1 and CDR2 are GTSNPN and SVGIG (reference sequence). The CDR3 region is CAWSNSRTGIRDEQFF. CDR3 bases: TGTGCCTGGTCCAATTCCCGGACAGGGATTAGGGATGAGCAGTTCTTC.

This chain joins TRBV5-4 and TRBJ2-3, with TRBD2 matching over 13 bases. V lost 4 bases to trimming and J lost 13 bases; unmatched junction nucleotides: 3. CDR1 and CDR2 (germline): SGHNT, YYREEE (reference sequence). The CDR3 totals 12 residues. This CDR3 is CASSLTSGGEYF. Written as DNA, the CDR3 is TGTGCCAGCAGCCTAACTAGCGGGGGGGAGTATTTT. Complete variable domain (other parts from reference TRBV5-4 and TRBJ2-3): ETGVTQSPTHLIKTRGQQVTLRCSSQSGHNTVSWYQQALGQGPQFIFQYYREEENGRGNFPPRFSGLQFPNYSSELNVNALELDDSALYLCASSLTSGGEYFGPGTRLTVL.

V usage is TRBV27 and J usage is TRBJ2-1; 7 nucleotides align to TRBD2. V shed 10 bases, J shed 5 bases, and the junction held 5 bases outside the gene matches. This CDR3 comprises 12 residues. Germline CDR1 and CDR2: MNHEY and SMNVEV (reference sequence). CDR3 in amino acids: CATLAADNEQFF. For the CDR3, the DNA is TGTGCCACCCTAGCGGCGGACAATGAGCAGTTCTTC.

The chain uses TRBV6-1 and TRBJ1-2; unclear D gene. With 6 bases removed from V and 6 bases from J, the gap between germline ends came to 17 bases. The CDR3 is 14 residues long. Germline V gene lookup returns CDR1 MNHNS and CDR2 SASEGT. The CDR3 nucleotides read TGTGCCAGCAGCCCGAGGGCCAACCCAAATGGCTACACCTTC. Its protein is CASSPRANPNGYTF.

The rearrangement joins TRBV18 to TRBJ1-2; TRBD1 might be the D (6 bases). V lost 4 bases and J lost 4, with 16 bases in between. The CDR3 covers 15 residues. In germline, CDR1 is KGHSH, CDR2 LQKENI. CDR3 DNA sequence: TGTGCCAGCTCACTTCCGGGACAAACCCGCTATGGCTACACCTTC. This codes for CASSLPGQTRYGYTF. Together with reference TRBV18 and TRBJ1-2, the CDR3 gives the full variable domain: NAGVMQNPRHLVRRRGQEARLRCSPMKGHSHVYWYRQLPEEGLKFMVYLQKENIIDESGMPKERFSAEFPKEGPSILRIQQVVRGDSAAYFCASSLPGQTRYGYTFGSGTRLTVV.

The CDR3 nucleotides are TGTGCCAGCAGCACCCGGACAGGGACATTGTATGACGAGCAGTACTTC. It encodes CASSTRTGTLYDEQYF. The chain is built from TRBV11-2 and TRBJ2-7, with 8 positions matching TRBD1. CDR1 SGHAT and CDR2 FQNNGV come from the germline V gene. Trimming took 5 bases from V and 5 from J; bases not matched to a gene: 14. This CDR3 has 16 amino acids.

The rearrangement uses TRBV4-2 and TRBJ2-3; TRBD2 matches at 9 bases. The CDR3 length is 18 residues. The V gene end was trimmed by 0 bases and the J gene end by 4 bases; junction bases not matched to a gene: 11. Germline assignment: CDR1 LGHNA and CDR2 YNFKEQ. This CDR3 is CASSQEARREGRADTQYF. The CDR3 DNA reads as TGTGCCAGCAGCCAAGAAGCTCGGCGGGAGGGCCGTGCAGATACGCAGTATTTT.

The chain uses TRBV6-6 and TRBJ1-5; D is possibly TRBD1 (6 bases). The germline V and J ends were trimmed by 5 bases and 3 bases, with 11 bases remaining between them. This CDR3 has 14 amino acids. In germline, CDR1 is MNHNY, CDR2 SVGAGI (reference sequence). This CDR3 is CASSAGQINQPQHF. In nucleotides, the CDR3 is TGTGCCAGCAGTGCGGGACAAATCAATCAGCCCCAGCATTTT.

The chain links TRBV14 to TRBJ2-5; D is possibly TRBD2 (6 bases). The V end was cut by 2 bases, the J end by 5 bases, with 15 bases between. CDR3 length equals 15 residues. The V gene's germline CDR1 is SGHDN and CDR2 FVKESK. This chain's CDR3 is CASSQLGGPMETQYF. The CDR3 nucleotides are TGTGCCAGCAGCCAATTGGGAGGCCCTATGGAGACCCAGTACTTC.

This chain links TRBV23-1 with TRBJ2-1; D is perhaps TRBD2 (6 bases). TRBV23-1 is marked as an open reading frame, function uncertain. The CDR3 has 17 amino acids. V gave up 5 bases and J gave up 8 bases, with 25 bases separating them. CDR3 bases: TGCGCCAGCAGTATTTCGGAGTATAGCGGAGTAGAGTATGAGCAGTTCTTC. Translating it yields CASSISEYSGVEYEQFF.

The CDR3 nucleotides read TGTGCCAGCAGCCCCGGAGACAGGGGAGTCACCGGGGAGCTGTTTTTT. It specifies CASSPGDRGVTGELFF. The chain is built from TRBV7-9 and TRBJ2-2, with TRBD1 identical over 8 bases. Losses at the gene ends were 5 bases for V and 4 bases for J; bases not matched to a gene: 9. CDR1 is SEHNR and CDR2 is FQNEAQ in the germline V gene (reference sequence). The CDR3 runs to 16 residues.

V is TRBV5-1 and J is TRBJ1-1; 9 bases are a match to TRBD1. Germline CDR1 is SGHRS and CDR2 is YFSETQ. This CDR3 spans 15 amino acids. With 0 bases clipped from V and 7 bases from J, the junction kept 7 bases outside the gene matches. The CDR3 DNA reads TGCGCCAGCAGCTTGGATGGGACAGGGTTTAATGAAGCTTTCTTT. Amino acids: CASSLDGTGFNEAFF. Together with reference TRBV5-1 and TRBJ1-1, the CDR3 gives the full variable domain: KAGVTQTPRYLIKTRGQQVTLSCSPISGHRSVSWYQQTPGQGLQFLFEYFSETQRNKGNFPGRFSGRQFSNSRSEMNVSTLELGDSALYLCASSLDGTGFNEAFFGQGTRLTVV.

The V call is TRBV13, the J call TRBJ2-7; D is ambiguous. The CDR3 is 14 amino acids. The V and J ends lost 1 base and 3 bases respectively, with 10 bases between them. CDR1 and CDR2 (germline): PRHDT, FYEKMQ (reference sequence). In DNA, the CDR3 is TGTGCCAGCAGCTTAGATACAGCCCACTACGAGCAGTACTTC. It yields the protein CASSLDTAHYEQYF.

This chain links TRBV4-1 with TRBJ1-2; tentative D call: TRBD1 (6 bases). This CDR3 region has 15 residues. Trimming removed 1 base at V and 3 bases at J, with 12 bases between. Germline V gives CDR1 MGHRA, CDR2 YSYEKL. In nucleotides, the CDR3 is TGCGCCAGCAGCCAAGGGGGTGGGGGCTACTATGGCTACACCTTC. Protein product: CASSQGGGGYYGYTF.

V and J are TRBV30 and TRBJ2-2; 9 bases fit TRBD2. The V segment lost 3 bases and the J segment 4 bases; nucleotides outside the gene matches: 3. CDR1 and CDR2 (germline): GTSNPN, SVGIG (reference sequence). The CDR3 is 14 residues long. The CDR3 coding sequence is TGTGCCTGGAGGACTAGCGGAGCCACCGGGGAGCTGTTTTTT. It codes for CAWRTSGATGELFF.

This clone was found a few times. The genes are TRBV11-3 and TRBJ1-1; D unresolved. This CDR3 is built from 11 residues. V shed 5 bases and J shed 4 bases, with 5 bases lying between them. Germline V gives CDR1 SGHNT, CDR2 YENEEA. The CDR3 DNA follows: TGTGCCAGCAGCCCCATCACTGAAGCTTTCTTT. Translation: CASSPITEAFF. The entire variable domain, with the rest obtained from reference TRBV11-3 and TRBJ1-1, is as follows: EAGVVQSPRYKIIEKKQPVAFWCNPISGHNTLYWYLQNLGQGPELLIRYENEEAVDDSQLPKDRFSAERLKGVDSTLKIQPAELGDSAVYLCASSPITEAFFGQGTRLTVV.